Given below is one T cell receptor (beta chain) in context. Its antigen remains unidentified. The germline V gene encodes CDR1 SGDLS and CDR2 YYNGEE. The trim removed 4 bases at V and 5 bases at J, leaving 7 bases unmatched. The CDR3 has 14 residues. This sample was taken from a study of CD8 T cell repertoires and HIV-1 epitope variants. Whole-study context: Epitopes were three Gag families plus Nef HW9 and YT9. IL-2, IL-7 and IL-15 were added on days 3 and 7 of approximately ten-day cultures. The baseline condition was 1M T cells left uncultured.

Findings and limits, study-wide: This assay reports beta chains of antigen-expanded cells, not T cell function.

Assay used: immunoSEQ multiplex PCR; TCRdb lists only in-frame clones, some missing. The sample includes 2,500 to 3,000 clones, roughly 66% of them seen just once. What was sequenced was cultured CD8+ T cells derived from PBMCs. J is TRBJ1-1 and V is TRBV9; 8 positions match TRBD1. This TCR was recovered from a male donor with HIV. The CDR3 is CASSPTGGGTEAFF. The CDR3 nucleotides are TGTGCCAGCAGCCCTACAGGGGGAGGTACTGAAGCTTTCTTT.